Below, 17 T cell receptor beta chains from the same sample are listed, as sequenced in a study of OX40 agonist ivuxolimab in advanced cancers. Sequencing used immunoSEQ multiplex PCR; TCRdb keeps in-frame clones, though not all of them. The sample consists of about 77,000 clones, over 75% of them appearing once. The starting material was CD4+ or CD8+ T cells sorted from blood, obtained in a trial of the OX40 agonist ivuxolimab. These receptors originate from an adult with an advanced solid tumor such as melanoma, head and neck, liver or kidney cancer.

This chain uses TRBV27 with TRBJ1-1, with D uncertain. The germline V and J ends were trimmed by 6 bases and 1 base, with 6 bases remaining between them. Germline assignment: CDR1 MNHEY and CDR2 SMNVEV (reference sequence). CDR3 length equals 12 residues. CDR3 nucleotides: TGTGCCAGCAGGGAGGGGAACACTGAAGCTTTCTTT. This translates into CASREGNTEAFF.

The table lists this clone with a few counts. The genes are TRBV7-2 and TRBJ2-5; D could derive from TRBD1 or TRBD2 (7 bases each). Germline CDR1 is SGHTA and CDR2 is FQGNSA. The CDR3 covers 15 residues. Deletions cut 4 bases from V and 2 bases from J, with 14 bases between. CDR3 sequence: CASSSQGGAQETQYF. The CDR3 DNA sequence: TGTGCCAGCAGCTCCCAGGGGGGGGCGCAAGAGACCCAGTACTTC.

The CDR3 region has the DNA TGTGCCAGCAGTTACTCGGCCCCCACCTACAATGAGCAGTTCTTC. It is translated as CASSYSAPTYNEQFF. The chain uses TRBV6-6 and TRBJ2-1; D remains unclear. V was cut by 0 bases and J by 2 bases, with 8 bases left in between. Germline values: CDR1 MNHNY, CDR2 SVGAGI (reference sequence). The CDR3 runs to 15 residues.

The chain uses TRBV6-1 and TRBJ1-3; a weak D match, TRBD1 (6 bases). The V end lost 2 bases, the J end lost 0 bases, and 11 bases lay between the germline ends. The CDR3 covers 16 residues. Germline CDR1 and CDR2: MNHNS and SASEGT. CDR3 nucleotides: TGTGCCAGCAGTGAACTACAGGGACGCTCTGGAAACACCATATATTTT. It translates to CASSELQGRSGNTIYF.

V is TRBV6-4 and J is TRBJ2-1; tentative D call: TRBD2 (7 bases). The V and J ends lost 3 bases and 8 bases respectively, with 20 bases between them. The germline gives CDR1 MRHNA, CDR2 SNTAGT. The length of the CDR3 is 16 residues. The CDR3: CASSEEGGRAVDEQFF. The CDR3 region has the DNA TGTGCCAGCAGTGAAGAGGGGGGGAGGGCCGTCGATGAGCAGTTCTTC.

This clone was observed once. The chain couples TRBV4-1 to TRBJ2-5; D unresolved. Trimming removed 2 bases from V and 2 bases from J, with 9 bases in between. Germline assignment: CDR1 MGHRA and CDR2 YSYEKL. This CDR3 spans 14 amino acids. The CDR3 region is CASSQIPLQETQYF. CDR3 bases: TGCGCCAGCAGCCAAATCCCGCTTCAAGAGACCCAGTACTTC.

V and J are TRBV7-2 and TRBJ2-5; the D gene could be TRBD1 or TRBD2 (6 bases each). Germline V CDR1 and CDR2: SGHTA, FQGNSA. The CDR3 has 14 amino acids. Trimming removed 7 bases at V and 4 bases at J, with 16 bases between. CDR3 nucleotide sequence: TGTGCCAGCACCGGTCTCAGGGGAGGAGAGACCCAGTACTTC. Amino acids: CASTGLRGGETQYF.

The table lists this clone with a count of one. This sequence joins TRBV15 and TRBJ2-4; 7 positions match TRBD2. In germline, CDR1 is LNHNV, CDR2 YYDKDF (reference sequence). The CDR3 spans 15 residues. Trimming at V came to 0 bases and at J to 7 bases, leaving 6 bases not matched to a gene. CDR3 DNA: TGTGCCACCAGCAGAGACGCGACTAGCCTGAACATTCAGTACTTC. The encoded protein is CATSRDATSLNIQYF.

This clone was seen just once. The chain recombines TRBV4-1 with TRBJ1-4; D uncertain. Germline CDR1 MGHRA, CDR2 YSYEKL. V dropped 2 bases and J dropped 4 bases, with 17 bases sitting between them. CDR3 length equals 17 residues. The CDR3: CASSQPSLRQFNEKLFF. DNA for the CDR3: TGCGCCAGCAGCCAACCTTCACTAAGGCAGTTTAATGAAAAACTGTTTTTT.

The rearrangement uses TRBV9 and TRBJ1-1, with D possibly matching TRBD1 (5 bases). The CDR3 loop spans 17 amino acids. CDR1 and CDR2 (germline): SGDLS, YYNGEE. V lost 2 bases, J lost 5 bases, and 22 bases lay in between. CDR3 bases: TGTGCCAGCAGCGTCGGCGTCCCCGCTGGGGGAAGGACTGAAGCTTTCTTT. Translating it yields CASSVGVPAGGRTEAFF.

This clone has a count of ten or more. This sequence joins TRBV6-1 and TRBJ2-7, with 7 bases aligning to TRBD1. Germline loops: CDR1 MNHNS, CDR2 SASEGT. The ends lost 1 base at V and 0 bases at J; junction bases unmatched: 3. The CDR3 totals 15 residues. CDR3 DNA sequence: TGTGCCAGCAGTGAAGGACAGGGCGCCTCCTACGAGCAGTACTTC. It is translated as CASSEGQGASYEQYF.

The chain recombines TRBV7-6 with TRBJ2-1; the D is unclear. The V gene lost 5 bases and the J gene lost 2 bases, with 13 bases spanning the gap. CDR3 length: 15 residues. Germline CDR1 SGHVS, CDR2 FNYEAQ. For the CDR3, the DNA is TGTGCCAGCAGCCCCTCGGAAGCAGCCTACAATGAGCAGTTCTTC. This gives the protein CASSPSEAAYNEQFF.

This chain joins TRBV10-1 and TRBJ1-6, with D hard to call. CDR3 length: 13 amino acids. Trimming shortened V by 8 bases and J by 10 bases, and 15 bases separated the two germline ends. Per the germline V gene, CDR1 is WNHNN and CDR2 is SYGVQD (reference sequence). This CDR3 reads CASSPSRESPLHF. CDR3 nucleotides: TGCGCCAGCTCCCCATCCCGTGAATCACCCCTCCACTTT.

The J gene is TRBJ2-7, the V gene TRBV15; no clear D. V lost 0 bases to trimming and J lost 2 bases, with 8 bases between them. Germline CDR1 and CDR2: LNHNV and YYDKDF (reference sequence). This CDR3 comprises 14 residues. The CDR3 sequence: CATSREGNAYEQYF. CDR3 nucleotide sequence: TGTGCCACCAGCAGAGAGGGGAATGCCTACGAGCAGTACTTC.

The rearrangement links TRBV7-7 to TRBJ2-2; TRBD1 aligns across 7 bases. With 4 bases clipped from V and 6 bases from J, the junction kept 8 bases outside the gene matches. Germline loops: CDR1 SSHAT, CDR2 FNYEAQ (reference sequence). The CDR3 is made up of 15 amino acids. In nucleotides, the CDR3 is TGTGCCAGCAGCTATACGACAGGGCTAGCCGGGGAGCTGTTTTTT. Protein product: CASSYTTGLAGELFF.

The chain recombines TRBV27 with TRBJ2-5; 7 positions match TRBD2. The CDR3 loop spans 13 amino acids. With 2 bases clipped from V and 5 bases from J, the junction kept 2 bases outside the gene matches. Germline CDR1 and CDR2: MNHEY and SMNVEV (reference sequence). The CDR3 region has the DNA TGTGCCAGCAGTTTAATCGGGGGGGAGACCCAGTACTTC. It codes for CASSLIGGETQYF.

This rearrangement joins TRBV11-2 to TRBJ1-2; a possible D gene is TRBD1 (6 bases). Germline CDR1 reads SGHAT; CDR2 reads FQNNGV. The V gene lost 4 bases and the J gene lost 2 bases, with 17 bases spanning the gap. CDR3 size: 16 residues. CDR3 in DNA: TGTGCCAGCAGCTCCGTAGGGGGGGCGACGAACTATGGCTACACCTTC. Residues: CASSSVGGATNYGYTF.